What follows are 10 T cell receptor beta chains derived from one specimen sequenced in a study of cytomegalovirus exposure and HLA in healthy donors. With 60 Vbeta and 13 Jbeta primers, the PCR was carried out. Method: immunoSEQ multiplex PCR; TCRdb's copy keeps in-frame clones and lacks some. The sample records 110,000 to 150,000 clones, about 75% being singletons. The sequenced material came from PBMCs. The source of these receptors is a man aged 55 to 70 in good health and CMV-seronegative.

The CDR3: CATSRDQGQPLYNEQFF. The CDR3, as DNA: TGTGCCACCAGCAGAGACCAGGGACAGCCACTTTACAATGAGCAGTTCTTC. The chain is built from TRBV15 and TRBJ2-1; 7 positions agree with TRBD1. V shed 0 bases, J shed 4 bases, and the junction held 9 bases outside the gene matches. Germline assignment: CDR1 LNHNV and CDR2 YYDKDF (reference sequence). The CDR3 runs to 17 residues.

The rearrangement uses TRBV5-1 and TRBJ1-1; 7 nucleotides line up with TRBD1. Trimming cost V 4 bases and J 7 bases; bases outside gene matches: 10. CDR1 SGHRS and CDR2 YFSETQ come from the germline V gene. The CDR3 sequence is 14 residues long. The CDR3 reads CASSRGQPELEAFF. The CDR3 nucleotides read TGCGCCAGCAGCAGGGGACAGCCGGAGCTTGAAGCTTTCTTT.

This chain joins TRBV7-9 and TRBJ2-7; TRBD1 might be the D (7 bases). V was clipped by 4 bases and J by 0 bases, with 13 bases between them. CDR1 is SEHNR, CDR2 FQNEAQ, per germline (reference sequence). The CDR3 runs 15 residues. CDR3 region: CASSSGGSYSYEQYF. As DNA, the CDR3 is TGTGCCAGCAGCTCAGGGGGGTCCTACTCCTACGAGCAGTACTTC. The whole variable domain, filled in from reference TRBV7-9 and TRBJ2-7, reads DTGVSQNPRHKITKRGQNVTFRCDPISEHNRLYWYRQTLGQGPEFLTYFQNEAQLEKSRLLSDRFSAERPKGSFSTLEIQRTEQGDSAMYLCASSSGGSYSYEQYFGPGTRLTVT.

The CDR3: CASSKDRLTYEQYF. The CDR3 nucleotides are TGTGCCAGCAGCAAGGACAGGCTTACCTACGAGCAGTACTTC. The chain is built from TRBV5-6 and TRBJ2-5, with 7 bases lining up with TRBD1. With the DNA end fitting TRBJ2-7 better, the J assignment may be wrong. Germline CDR1 and CDR2: SGHDT and YYEEEE. The CDR3 extends over 14 amino acids.

The V gene is TRBV11-2, the J gene TRBJ2-1; TRBD1 matches 9 bases. V lost 1 base, J lost 4 bases, and 5 bases stayed unmatched. Germline V lookup: CDR1 SGHAT, CDR2 FQNNGV. CDR3 length: 16 residues. The CDR3 nucleotides are TGTGCCAGCAGCTTAGGTGCGACAGGGGGGTACAATGAGCAGTTCTTC. It encodes CASSLGATGGYNEQFF. Looking up the rest from reference TRBV11-2 and TRBJ2-1 gives the full variable domain: EAGVAQSPRYKIIEKRQSVAFWCNPISGHATLYWYQQILGQGPKLLIQFQNNGVVDDSQLPKDRFSAERLKGVDSTLKIQPAKLEDSAVYLCASSLGATGGYNEQFFGPGTRLTVL.

The rearrangement uses TRBV28 and TRBJ1-2; D not certain. This CDR3 has 14 residues. The germline CDR1 and CDR2 sequences are MDHEN and SYDVKM. V lost 6 bases and J 4 bases, leaving 15 bases between the germline ends. The CDR3 loop reads CASSPLGRVYGYTF. CDR3 DNA sequence: TGTGCCAGCAGCCCCCTTGGGCGGGTCTATGGCTACACCTTC.

The V and J genes are TRBV30 and TRBJ2-7; 10 nucleotides agree with TRBD1. CDR3 length: 14 residues. V lost 3 bases, J lost 7 bases, and 9 bases stayed unmatched. Germline V gene lookup returns CDR1 GTSNPN and CDR2 SVGIG (reference sequence). CDR3 protein: CAWSAGTGAEEQYF. CDR3 in DNA: TGTGCCTGGAGCGCCGGGACAGGGGCTGAAGAGCAGTACTTC.

This clone appeared a few times. This chain uses TRBV6-5 with TRBJ2-3; 9 bases agree with TRBD2. Trimming cost V 8 bases and J 1 base; bases outside gene matches: 1. The CDR3 is made up of 13 amino acids. The germline V gene has CDR1 MNHEY and CDR2 SVGAGI. The CDR3 here is CASGGGGTDTQYF. CDR3 DNA: TGTGCCAGCGGCGGGGGGGGCACAGATACGCAGTATTTT.

This clone occurred once. The chain employs TRBV5-1 and TRBJ2-1, with TRBD1 identical over 10 bases. This CDR3 comprises 15 residues. With V trimmed by 4 bases and J by 8 bases, 9 bases remained unmatched. CDR1 is SGHRS and CDR2 is YFSETQ in the germline V gene. CDR3 residues: CASSRPGQGNDEQFF. Written as DNA, the CDR3 is TGCGCCAGCAGCCGACCGGGACAGGGGAACGATGAGCAGTTCTTC.

CDR3 coding DNA: TGTGCCTGGAGCCCCGACGAAGGCGGGAGGTACAATGAGCAGTTCTTC. Protein sequence: CAWSPDEGGRYNEQFF. The chain has TRBV30 and TRBJ2-1; 8 positions match TRBD2. V was pared by 3 bases and J by 4 bases, with 11 bases of the junction left unmatched. Germline assignment: CDR1 GTSNPN and CDR2 SVGIG (reference sequence). The CDR3 extends over 16 amino acids.